Listed below are T cell receptor beta chains from one sample, sequenced in a study of blood T cell repertoires in COVID-19. The table came from immunoSEQ multiplex PCR; TCRdb's copy has only in-frame clones and leaves some out. This sample has 250,000 to 300,000 clones; around 87% occur once, and the top ten carry roughly 2.4%. The sample taken for sequencing was peripheral blood. Every receptor here comes from a woman in her forties or fifties who had recovered from COVID-19. Both conserved end residues are part of each CDR3. A D gene is named only where the DNA matches it firmly. The size of a clone is reported for some rows only, either as once, few or many, or as a class for expanded clones.

v_call	d_call	clone_size	j_call	cdr3_nt	cdr3_aa
TRBV6-5	-	-	TRBJ2-1	TGTGCCAGCGGGTTCTCTAGCTCCTACAATGAGCAGTTCTTC	CASGFSSSYNEQFF
TRBV27	TRBD1	once	TRBJ1-2	TGTGCCAGCGCCCGACAGGGGGCGGGGGGCTACACCTTC	CASARQGAGGYTF
TRBV18	TRBD1	-	TRBJ1-2	TGTGCCAGCTCAGGAAAGGGGGCTATCTCTGACTATGGCTACACCTTC	CASSGKGAISDYGYTF
TRBV19	-	once	TRBJ1-5	TGTGCCAGTAGTTTTCAGGGTTGGGTATATCAGCCCCAGCATTTT	CASSFQGWVYQPQHF
TRBV15	TRBD2	-	TRBJ2-3	TGTGCCACCAGCTCAGGCGGGGGTGAGGGTACGCAGTATTTT	CATSSGGGEGTQYF
TRBV6-2/TRBV6-3	TRBD2	-	TRBJ2-1	TGTGCCAGCAGTTATACTTTAGCGGGTAGCTCCTACAATGAGCAGTTCTTC	CASSYTLAGSSYNEQFF
TRBV6-2/TRBV6-3	TRBD1	-	TRBJ1-1	TGTGCCAGCAGCTATAGAGGGGGCCTGGACACTGAAGCTTTCTTT	CASSYRGGLDTEAFF
TRBV6-5	-	-	TRBJ1-2	TGTGCCGCCCAGGGGACCTATGGCTACACCTTC	CAAQGTYGYTF
TRBV7-8	TRBD1	-	TRBJ1-2	TGTGCCAGCAGCTTAAATATCGGGGACAGGGGGACCTATGGCTACACCTTC	CASSLNIGDRGTYGYTF
TRBV5-5	TRBD1	-	TRBJ1-2	TGTGCCAGCAGCGGGGGGACAGGGCTCTATGGCTACACCTTC	CASSGGTGLYGYTF
TRBV5-6	TRBD1	-	TRBJ2-1	TGTGCCAGCAGATTATCCCCTACAGGGGGCGCGGGCAATGAGCAGTTCTTC	CASRLSPTGGAGNEQFF
TRBV27	-	-	TRBJ2-1	TGTGCCAGCCTTTCGAGGGGGGGGAGCTCCTACAATGAGCAGTTCTTC	CASLSRGGSSYNEQFF
TRBV30	-	-	TRBJ1-5	TGTGCCTGGAGTCCAGGGCCTAATCAGCCCCAGCATTTT	CAWSPGPNQPQHF
TRBV7-2	TRBD1	few	TRBJ1-2	TGTGCCAGCAGCGTGCGGGACAGGGGAAATGGCTACACCTTC	CASSVRDRGNGYTF
TRBV28	TRBD1	-	TRBJ2-2	TGTGCCAGCAGTTTTTCTACAGGGGCCGGGGAGCTGTTTTTT	CASSFSTGAGELFF
TRBV9	-	once	TRBJ2-3	TGTGCCAGCAGCGCTCCTACAGATACGCAGTATTTT	CASSAPTDTQYF
TRBV7-8	TRBD2	once	TRBJ2-3	TGTGCCAGCAGCTTATGGGCGGGGGGGATCACAGATACGCAGTATTTT	CASSLWAGGITDTQYF
TRBV7-2	TRBD2	-	TRBJ2-1	TGTGCCAGCAGGTTGCACCCCGGGACTAGCGGCTACAATGAGCAGTTCTTC	CASRLHPGTSGYNEQFF
TRBV28	TRBD1	-	TRBJ2-2	TGTGCCAGCAGTTCTCGGTGGACAGGGTCCGGCACCGGGGAGCTGTTTTTT	CASSSRWTGSGTGELFF
TRBV9	TRBD2	-	TRBJ2-1	TGTGCCAGCAGCGTAGGGGGAGGGCAAAGCTCCTACAATGAGCAGTTCTTC	CASSVGGGQSSYNEQFF
TRBV15	-	-	TRBJ1-4	TGTGCCACCAGCAGAGATGAGCCCCAGCGGGCTAATGAAAAACTGTTTTTT	CATSRDEPQRANEKLFF
TRBV11-1	TRBD2	few	TRBJ2-7	TGTGCCAGCAGCTTTAGCGGGTTCTCCTACGAGCAGTACTTC	CASSFSGFSYEQYF
TRBV4-3	TRBD1	-	TRBJ1-2	TGCGCCAGCAGCCAAGATAGAATAGGGACAGGTCGTGGCTACACCTTC	CASSQDRIGTGRGYTF
TRBV6-5	-	few	TRBJ2-7	TGTGCCAGCACGGGTACCTACGAGCAGTACTTC	CASTGTYEQYF
TRBV5-1	TRBD1	-	TRBJ2-2	TGCGCCAGCAGCTTACCCGGGACAGGGGGCCCCGGGGAGCTGTTTTTT	CASSLPGTGGPGELFF
TRBV30	TRBD1	-	TRBJ1-3	TGTGCCTGGAGTGTACCCCCACAGGGGCTGGAAAACACCATATATTTT	CAWSVPPQGLENTIYF
TRBV7-3	TRBD1	-	TRBJ1-2	TGTGCCAGCAGCCCACGGGGGACAGGGGGCCGGAACTATGGCTACACCTTC	CASSPRGTGGRNYGYTF
TRBV4-1	-	-	TRBJ2-6	TGCGCCAGCAGTCTACTCAGGGGGGTCGGGGCCAACGTCCTGACTTTC	CASSLLRGVGANVLTF
TRBV9	-	-	TRBJ1-2	TGTGCCAGCACCCTAAGCGGACAGAGCTATGGCTACACCTTC	CASTLSGQSYGYTF
TRBV28	TRBD1	-	TRBJ2-7	TGTGCCAGCAGTACCTCAGGGGACAGGGGGAAGGAGTACTTC	CASSTSGDRGKEYF
TRBV4-3	-	-	TRBJ2-7	TGCGCCAGCAGCCAAGACCCAGGGTCTATCTACGAGCAGTACTTC	CASSQDPGSIYEQYF
TRBV3-1/TRBV3-2	TRBD2	-	TRBJ2-1	TGTGCCAGCAGCCAAGTCGGACTAGCGGGAGGGAGTGAGCAGTTCTTC	CASSQVGLAGGSEQFF
TRBV7-2	TRBD1	-	TRBJ1-2	TGTGCCAGCAGCTTAAGGGCCGCGACAGGGGGTGGTGGCTATGGCTACACCTTC	CASSLRAATGGGGYGYTF
TRBV5-6	TRBD1	-	TRBJ1-4	TGTGCCAGCACTTTTATCCGGGACAGGCATAATGAAAAACTGTTTTTT	CASTFIRDRHNEKLFF
TRBV6-2/TRBV6-3	-	-	TRBJ2-1	TGTGCCAGCAGTTACCAGCGGTCCTACAATGAGCAGTTCTTC	CASSYQRSYNEQFF
TRBV20-1	-	-	TRBJ2-7	TGCAGTGCTAGTCAGGGGAGCACCTTCTACGAGCAGTACTTC	CSASQGSTFYEQYF
TRBV2	-	-	TRBJ2-1	TGTGCCAGCACAGGGGGGAACCACAATGAGCAGTTCTTC	CASTGGNHNEQFF
TRBV2	-	few	TRBJ1-2	TGTGCCAGCAGGGGGGGTCAGGTTTATGGCTACACCTTC	CASRGGQVYGYTF
TRBV7-2	TRBD1	-	TRBJ1-5	TGTGCCAGCAGCTTTTTCACCCCGACAGGGCTCGGTCAGCCCCAGCATTTT	CASSFFTPTGLGQPQHF
TRBV28	TRBD2	-	TRBJ2-7	TGTGCCAGCAGTTTTAGATTGGGAGGGGAAGACTACGAGCAGTACTTC	CASSFRLGGEDYEQYF
TRBV6-5	-	-	TRBJ1-2	TGTGCCAGCAGACTTCAACTAACGGGAGGCTACACCTTC	CASRLQLTGGYTF
TRBV27	TRBD2	-	TRBJ2-3	TGTGCCAGCAGTTTCGCCCCAGCGGGAGCAGGGGATACGCAGTATTTT	CASSFAPAGAGDTQYF
TRBV2	-	-	TRBJ1-2	TGTGCCAGCAGTGAAGGGCAGGGGAACTATGGCTACACCTTC	CASSEGQGNYGYTF
TRBV4-2	TRBD1	-	TRBJ2-6	TGTGCCAGCAGCCCGGGACAGTTTTCCGGGGCCAACGTCCTGACTTTC	CASSPGQFSGANVLTF
TRBV4-2	-	once	TRBJ1-3	TGTGCCAGCAGCTTCAACTCGGACACCATATATTTT	CASSFNSDTIYF
TRBV2	-	-	TRBJ1-2	TGTGCCAGCAGTGACAGCTATGGCTACACCTTC	CASSDSYGYTF
TRBV7-8	TRBD1	-	TRBJ1-2	TGTGCCAGCAGCTTAGCTGGGACAGCCCATGGCTACACCTTC	CASSLAGTAHGYTF
TRBV3-1/TRBV3-2	-	-	TRBJ2-2	TGTGCCAGCAGCCAAACTAGCACCGGGGAGCTGTTTTTT	CASSQTSTGELFF
TRBV28	-	-	TRBJ2-5	TGTGCCAGCAGTTCCGCCCCGGGGGAAGAGACCCAGTACTTC	CASSSAPGEETQYF
TRBV6-1	-	-	TRBJ1-4	TGTGCCAGCAGTGTCGGGGGGGCTAGACCCTATATGGGTGAAAAACTGTTTTTT	CASSVGGARPYMGEKLFF
TRBV18	-	-	TRBJ1-1	TGTGCCAGCTCACCCAGGGACTTCTTGAACACTGAAGCTTTCTTT	CASSPRDFLNTEAFF